This entry lists 27 T cell receptor beta chains sequenced from one sample in a study of blood T cells in healthy people across ages. With a J-beta primer mix and a sample-barcoded 5' primer, a second PCR ran about 6 to 11 cycles. A single record per CDR3 protein comes from TCRdb applying MiXCR to the 5' RACE reads. The data hold 850,000 to 1,000,000 distinct CDR3 sequences, with roughly 47% observed a single time. Input material: blood. The receptors stem from a woman aged 55-70 years in good health.

The chain employs TRBV11-2 and TRBJ2-1; perhaps D is TRBD1 or TRBD2 (5 bases each). The V and J ends lost 5 bases and 3 bases respectively, with 14 bases between them. The germline V gene has CDR1 SGHAT and CDR2 FQNNGV. The CDR3 runs to 15 residues. The DNA of the CDR3 is TGTGCCAGCAGCCAAAGAAGGGACCTCTACAATGAGCAGTTCTTC. Translating gives CASSQRRDLYNEQFF. The full variable domain, with the rest looked up from reference TRBV11-2 and TRBJ2-1, is EAGVAQSPRYKIIEKRQSVAFWCNPISGHATLYWYQQILGQGPKLLIQFQNNGVVDDSQLPKDRFSAERLKGVDSTLKIQPAKLEDSAVYLCASSQRRDLYNEQFFGPGTRLTVL.

The chain couples TRBV18 to TRBJ1-5; 9 bases fit TRBD1. The ends lost 1 base at V and 5 bases at J; junction bases unmatched: 3. The CDR3 contains 15 residues. Germline V lookup: CDR1 KGHSH, CDR2 LQKENI. CDR3 in amino acids: CASSPQTGGDQPQHF. The DNA for the CDR3 is TGTGCCAGCTCACCACAAACAGGGGGCGATCAGCCCCAGCATTTT. Looking up the rest from reference TRBV18 and TRBJ1-5 gives the full variable domain: NAGVMQNPRHLVRRRGQEARLRCSPMKGHSHVYWYRQLPEEGLKFMVYLQKENIIDESGMPKERFSAEFPKEGPSILRIQQVVRGDSAAYFCASSPQTGGDQPQHFGDGTRLSIL.

The chain has TRBV20-1 and TRBJ2-1; TRBD1 is a possible D gene (6 bases). The CDR3 consists of 13 residues. V was trimmed by 6 bases and J by 6 bases, leaving 15 bases between them. The germline V gene has CDR1 DFQATT and CDR2 SNEGSKA (reference sequence). CDR3 protein: CSAPVGASNEQFF. CDR3 in DNA: TGCAGTGCCCCGGTGGGGGCGAGCAATGAGCAGTTCTTC.

The table lists this clonotype with a count of one. V gene TRBV7-2 combines with J gene TRBJ1-5, with 7 bases fitting TRBD1. CDR1 is SGHTA, CDR2 FQGNSA, per germline. The junction had 9 bases not matched to a gene; V was cut back by 1 base and J by 0 bases. The CDR3 consists of 18 residues. The DNA for the CDR3 is TGTGCCAGCAGCTTAGTACAGGGGTGGACATATAGCAATCAGCCCCAGCATTTT. Protein product: CASSLVQGWTYSNQPQHF.

This chain joins TRBV6-1 and TRBJ2-7; the D gene is possibly TRBD2 (6 bases). The CDR3 runs 17 residues. Between the trimmed V and J ends, which lost 6 bases and 0 bases, there was a span of 21 bases. The germline CDR1 and CDR2 sequences are MNHNS and SASEGT. Here the CDR3 reads CASSSPRSGSYSYEQYF. CDR3 DNA: TGTGCCAGCAGCTCACCCCGGAGCGGGTCCTACTCCTACGAGCAGTACTTC.

The genes are TRBV5-1 and TRBJ2-1; D call uncertain. The germline V gene encodes CDR1 SGHRS and CDR2 YFSETQ. This CDR3 has 14 residues. The V end lost 2 bases, the J end lost 3 bases, and 9 bases lay between the germline ends. CDR3 sequence (DNA): TGCGCCAGCAGCTTTGGCAGGAGCTACAATGAGCAGTTCTTC. Residues: CASSFGRSYNEQFF.

This chain uses TRBV9 with TRBJ2-3; possible D gene TRBD1, 5 bases. CDR3 length equals 15 residues. Deletions cut 4 bases from V and 1 base from J, with 13 bases between. Germline V gene sequence: CDR1 SGDLS, CDR2 YYNGEE. In DNA, the CDR3 is TGTGCCAGCAGCTGGACAATTGACGGCACAGATACGCAGTATTTT. This gives the protein CASSWTIDGTDTQYF.

The chain links TRBV5-4 to TRBJ2-7; D might be TRBD2 (5 bases). V lost 1 base to trimming and J lost 7 bases, with 18 bases between them. The CDR3 has 15 residues. Per the germline V gene, CDR1 is SGHNT and CDR2 is YYREEE (reference sequence). CDR3 loop: CASSLTRDPGDEQYF. The CDR3 DNA follows: TGTGCCAGCAGCTTGACTCGGGATCCAGGTGATGAGCAGTACTTC.

The chain couples TRBV12-3 or TRBV12-4 to TRBJ1-2; no clear D. The V gene lost 6 bases and the J gene lost 7 bases, with 12 bases spanning the gap. The CDR3 totals 12 residues. The CDR3 is CASSWGSCGYTF. The CDR3 DNA sequence: TGTGCCAGCAGCTGGGGATCCTGTGGCTACACCTTC.

The rearrangement joins TRBV14 to TRBJ2-1, with TRBD2 identical over 7 bases. Germline CDR1 reads SGHDN; CDR2 reads FVKESK. After removal of 4 bases from V and 5 bases from J, the junction contained 5 bases not matched to a gene. The CDR3 has 14 residues. CDR3 sequence reads: CASSPGLPNNEQFF. The CDR3 DNA reads as TGTGCCAGCAGCCCGGGACTACCTAACAATGAGCAGTTCTTC.

V is TRBV20-1 and J is TRBJ2-5; a possible D gene is TRBD2 (5 bases). Germline V gene sequence: CDR1 DFQATT, CDR2 SNEGSKA (reference sequence). Trimming shortened V by 3 bases and J by 5 bases, and 16 bases separated the two germline ends. This CDR3 region has 14 residues. This CDR3 reads CSASILAGSETQYF. CDR3 bases: TGCAGTGCTAGCATACTGGCGGGTAGCGAGACCCAGTACTTC.

The chain employs TRBV7-9 and TRBJ2-4; the match to TRBD2 covers 10 bases. The DNA end is more similar to TRBJ2-7, so the J call may be wrong. This CDR3 region has 16 residues. Germline loops: CDR1 SEHNR, CDR2 FQNEAQ (reference sequence). The CDR3 is CASSLGDQREGNEQYF. The CDR3 DNA sequence: TGTGCCAGCAGCTTAGGCGACCAGCGGGAGGGCAACGAGCAGTACTTC.

The CDR3 region has the DNA TGTGCCAGCAGTTACTCGAGTCTTCCTGATGAGCAGTACTTC. It specifies CASSYSSLPDEQYF. The chain combines TRBV6-6 with TRBJ2-7; D not certain. The CDR3 has 14 residues. Germline V lookup: CDR1 MNHNY, CDR2 SVGAGI (reference sequence). The germline V and J ends were trimmed by 0 bases and 7 bases, with 13 bases remaining between them.

On this clonotype itself: The junction departs from germline at one end; a sequencing error may be responsible. This chain joins TRBV7-9 and TRBJ2-7; 11 nucleotides agree with TRBD1. The germline V gene encodes CDR1 SEHNR and CDR2 FQNEAQ (reference sequence). The CDR3 extends over 16 amino acids. CDR3: CASSLAGQGAAYERYF. Written as DNA, the CDR3 is TGTGCCAGCAGCTTAGCCGGACAGGGGGCGGCCTACGAGCGGTACTTC. Based on the CDR3 plus reference TRBV7-9 and TRBJ2-7, the full variable domain is DTGVSQNPRHKITKRGQNVTFRCDPISEHNRLYWYRQTLGQGPEFLTYFQNEAQLEKSRLLSDRFSAERPKGSFSTLEIQRTEQGDSAMYLCASSLAGQGAAYERYFGPGTRLTVT.

The chain has TRBV5-5 and TRBJ2-7; TRBD1 matches 7 bases. Germline V gene sequence: CDR1 SGHKS, CDR2 YYEKEE (reference sequence). V gave up 5 bases and J gave up 2 bases; unmatched junction bases: 16. This CDR3 comprises 17 residues. CDR3 in amino acids: CASSLGSSGGSPYEQYF. For the CDR3, the DNA is TGTGCCAGCAGTCTAGGATCGTCAGGGGGTAGCCCCTACGAGCAGTACTTC.

The CDR3 nucleotides read TGCGCCAGCAGCTTGGTGGGACAGGCCGGCTCTGGCTACACCTTC. Its translation is CASSLVGQAGSGYTF. The V gene is TRBV5-1, the J gene TRBJ1-2; 8 positions agree with TRBD1. The CDR3 is made up of 15 amino acids. J lost 7 bases, V lost 0 bases, and 8 bases had no gene match. Germline CDR1 and CDR2: SGHRS and YFSETQ.

This clonotype came up a few times. The rearrangement joins TRBV4-3 to TRBJ2-5, with D hard to call. With 2 bases removed from V and 1 base from J, the gap between germline ends came to 20 bases. The CDR3 is 18 amino acids. Per germline, CDR1 LGHNA and CDR2 YSLEER. This chain's CDR3 is CASSQSPPQVHLQETQYF. The DNA for the CDR3 is TGCGCCAGCAGCCAATCTCCCCCGCAGGTACATCTCCAAGAGACCCAGTACTTC.

As concerns this clonotype: A junction end diverges from the germline sequence, so it may reflect a read error. The CDR3 DNA reads TGTGCCGGCAGGGATACTAGGGCCTCCTACGAGCAGTACTTC. Protein product: CAGRDTRASYEQYF. This chain links TRBV5-5 with TRBJ2-7; D possibly matches TRBD1 or TRBD2 (5 bases each). CDR1 is SGHKS, CDR2 YYEKEE, per germline (reference sequence). This CDR3 is built from 14 residues.

Only a few counts were recorded for this clonotype. This chain joins TRBV12-3 or TRBV12-4 and TRBJ2-7; 11 nucleotides match TRBD2. The CDR3 extends over 18 amino acids. After removal of 2 bases from V and 5 bases from J, the junction contained 14 bases not matched to a gene. CDR3 region: CASSLWASGRPPTHEQYF. CDR3 bases: TGTGCCAGCAGTTTATGGGCTAGCGGGAGGCCGCCTACCCACGAGCAGTACTTC.

This chain links TRBV5-1 with TRBJ2-1; D is possibly TRBD1 (5 bases). V shed 6 bases and J shed 6 bases, with 16 bases lying between them. The CDR3 is made up of 14 amino acids. Germline values: CDR1 SGHRS, CDR2 YFSETQ. CDR3: CASNLAGFRNEQFF. The CDR3 DNA is TGCGCCAGCAATCTGGCAGGGTTTCGCAATGAGCAGTTCTTC.

The genes are TRBV20-1 and TRBJ2-1; 8 nucleotides line up with TRBD2. The CDR3 length is 10 residues. CDR1 and CDR2 (germline): DFQATT, SNEGSKA (reference sequence). The V and J ends lost 5 bases and 12 bases, in that order; junction bases with no gene match: 3. CDR3 bases: TGCAGTGCTCCGGCGGGAGGGCAGTTCTTC. It yields the protein CSAPAGGQFF.

V is TRBV6-5 and J is TRBJ1-4; 7 positions match TRBD1. Germline CDR1 MNHEY, CDR2 SVGAGI. The CDR3 extends over 13 amino acids. Losses at the gene ends were 10 bases for V and 5 bases for J; bases not matched to a gene: 7. DNA of the CDR3: TGTGCCACCTGGGACAGTCTAAATGAAAAACTGTTTTTT. Its protein is CATWDSLNEKLFF.

The genes are TRBV29-1 and TRBJ2-7; TRBD1 agrees at 7 bases. Germline CDR1 reads SQVTM; CDR2 reads ANQGSEA. V trimming: 3 bases; J trimming: 5 bases; junction bases outside the gene matches: 4. The CDR3 sequence is 12 residues long. The CDR3 DNA reads as TGCAGCGTTGATATGACAGGGCACGAGCAGTACTTC. Its translation is CSVDMTGHEQYF.

The chain uses TRBV20-1 and TRBJ1-1; D ambiguous. Per the germline V gene, CDR1 is DFQATT and CDR2 is SNEGSKA (reference sequence). The CDR3 totals 13 residues. Trimming took off 4 bases at V and 0 bases at J, with 9 bases between the two ends. The CDR3 region is CSAIGLLNTEAFF. The CDR3 coding sequence is TGCAGTGCTATTGGACTGCTGAACACTGAAGCTTTCTTT.

The rearrangement joins TRBV7-6 to TRBJ2-7; D is unclear. The length of the CDR3 is 13 residues. Trimming took 0 bases from V and 5 from J, leaving 8 bases between them. Per the germline V gene, CDR1 is SGHVS and CDR2 is FNYEAQ. CDR3 DNA sequence: TGTGCCAGCAGCTTAGCATCGGACGACGAGCAGTACTTC. Its protein product is CASSLASDDEQYF. The full variable domain, its missing parts supplied by reference TRBV7-6 and TRBJ2-7, is GAGVSQSPRYKVTKRGQDVALRCDPISGHVSLYWYRQALGQGPEFLTYFNYEAQQDKSGLPNDRFSAERPEGSISTLTIQRTEQRDSAMYRCASSLASDDEQYFGPGTRLTVT.

The chain recombines TRBV28 with TRBJ2-1; no firm D call. Per germline, CDR1 MDHEN and CDR2 SYDVKM. The CDR3 is 11 amino acids. V dropped 4 bases and J dropped 12 bases, with 10 bases sitting between them. DNA for the CDR3: TGTGCCAGCAGTTCCCTCGCCGCGCAGTTCTTC. It encodes CASSSLAAQFF. Full variable domain (outside the CDR3, taken from reference TRBV28 and TRBJ2-1): DVKVTQSSRYLVKRTGEKVFLECVQDMDHENMFWYRQDPGLGLRLIYFSYDVKMKEKGDIPEGYSVSREKKERFSLILESASTNQTSMYLCASSSLAAQFFGPGTRLTVL.

This chain links TRBV7-3 with TRBJ2-2; D is possibly TRBD2 (5 bases). V shed 3 bases and J shed 4 bases, with 9 bases lying between them. The CDR3 has 14 residues. Germline V gives CDR1 SGHTA, CDR2 FQGTGA. Written as DNA, the CDR3 is TGTGCCAGCAGCTTGGGAGTTGGCACCGGGGAGCTGTTTTTT. Its translation is CASSLGVGTGELFF. Drawing the rest from reference TRBV7-3 and TRBJ2-2, the complete variable domain is GAGVSQTPSNKVTEKGKYVELRCDPISGHTALYWYRQSLGQGPEFLIYFQGTGAADDSGLPNDRFFAVRPEGSVSTLKIQRTERGDSAVYLCASSLGVGTGELFFGEGSRLTVL.